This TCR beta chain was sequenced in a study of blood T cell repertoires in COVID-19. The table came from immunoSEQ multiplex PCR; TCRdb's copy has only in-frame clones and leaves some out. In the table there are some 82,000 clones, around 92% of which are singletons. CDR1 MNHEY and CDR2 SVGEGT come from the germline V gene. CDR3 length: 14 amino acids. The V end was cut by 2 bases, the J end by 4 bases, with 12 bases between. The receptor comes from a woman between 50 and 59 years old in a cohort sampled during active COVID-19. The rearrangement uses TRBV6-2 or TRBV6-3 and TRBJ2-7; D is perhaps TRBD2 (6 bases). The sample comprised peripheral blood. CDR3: CASSYKGGRYEQYF. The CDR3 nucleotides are TGTGCCAGCAGTTACAAAGGAGGGAGGTACGAGCAGTACTTC.